This T cell receptor (beta chain) was identified in a study of shared clonotypes between healthy human individuals. Free of recent acute infections or vaccinations, the donors were healthy HIV-negative adults. Execution of the assay was at deep level. Loaded into unsorted PBMC replicate PCRs was about 300 ng DNA, 25,000 to 30,000 T cell genomes. Unsorted PBMC DNA underwent sequencing on ten immunoSEQ deep assay plates. Assay used: immunoSEQ multiplex PCR; TCRdb lists only in-frame clones, some missing. Of about half a million clones in the sample, 75% to 80% were seen once. The CDR3 loop spans 14 amino acids. With 1 base removed from V and 2 bases from J, the gap between germline ends came to 6 bases. Germline V gene lookup returns CDR1 MNHEY and CDR2 SMNVEV (reference sequence).

Specimen: PBMCs. The gene calls are TRBV27 and TRBJ1-5; D is unresolved. The clonotype was recovered from a woman aged 40-49 years in good health. Some clones in this sample may be carry-over from other donors' samples. The CDR3 DNA follows: TGTGCCAGCAGTTTATTAAGGGGCAATCAGCCCCAGCATTTT. Residues: CASSLLRGNQPQHF.